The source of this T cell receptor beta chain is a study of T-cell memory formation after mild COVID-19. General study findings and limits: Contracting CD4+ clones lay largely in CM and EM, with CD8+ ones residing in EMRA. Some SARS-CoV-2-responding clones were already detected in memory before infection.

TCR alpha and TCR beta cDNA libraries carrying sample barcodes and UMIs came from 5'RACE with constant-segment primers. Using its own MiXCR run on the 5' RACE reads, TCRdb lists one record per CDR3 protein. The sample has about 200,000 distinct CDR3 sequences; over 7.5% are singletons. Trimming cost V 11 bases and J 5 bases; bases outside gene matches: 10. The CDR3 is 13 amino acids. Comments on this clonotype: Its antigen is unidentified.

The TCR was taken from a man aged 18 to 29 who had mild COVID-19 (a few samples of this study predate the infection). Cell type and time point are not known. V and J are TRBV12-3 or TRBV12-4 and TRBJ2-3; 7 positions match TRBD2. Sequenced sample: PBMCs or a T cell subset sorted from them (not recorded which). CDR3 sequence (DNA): TGTGCCTCCTCAGCGGGGCTATTAGATACGCAGTATTTT. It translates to CASSAGLLDTQYF.